One sample yielded the 21 T cell receptor beta chains listed below, sequenced in a study of T cell responses to AZD1222 COVID-19 vaccine. Libraries were prepared by immunoSEQ multiplex PCR; TCRdb keeps only in-frame clonotypes and omits some of them. The profile shows around 100,000 clones, more than 70% of them singletons. The starting material was peripheral blood, obtained on day 0 of AZD1222 vaccination. The receptors originated from an adult in good health.

This clone appeared a few times. The rearrangement joins TRBV11-2 to TRBJ1-1, with D uncertain. Per germline, CDR1 SGHAT and CDR2 FQNNGV. V was trimmed by 2 bases and J by 5 bases, leaving 6 bases between them. The CDR3 spans 12 residues. In DNA, the CDR3 is TGTGCCAGCAGCTTATTAGGGACTGAAGCTTTCTTT. Translated, it gives CASSLLGTEAFF.

The chain joins TRBV28 to TRBJ1-1; D is undetermined. The CDR3 runs to 14 residues. CDR1 is MDHEN and CDR2 is SYDVKM in the germline V gene. The V end was cut by 5 bases, the J end by 1 base, with 11 bases between. The CDR3 DNA reads TGTGCCAGCAGTACGGGAGAAGGGAACACTGAAGCTTTCTTT. Translating it yields CASSTGEGNTEAFF. The entire variable domain, with the rest obtained from reference TRBV28 and TRBJ1-1, is as follows: DVKVTQSSRYLVKRTGEKVFLECVQDMDHENMFWYRQDPGLGLRLIYFSYDVKMKEKGDIPEGYSVSREKKERFSLILESASTNQTSMYLCASSTGEGNTEAFFGQGTRLTVV.

V and J are TRBV19 and TRBJ1-2; TRBD1 matches at 8 bases. The V gene end was trimmed by 4 bases and the J gene end by 3 bases; junction bases not matched to a gene: 10. The CDR3 loop spans 16 amino acids. The germline V gene has CDR1 LNHDA and CDR2 SQIVND (reference sequence). DNA of the CDR3: TGTGCCAGTAGTACCCCCGGACAGGGCTACCACTATGGCTACACCTTC. It codes for CASSTPGQGYHYGYTF.

The chain is built from TRBV28 and TRBJ1-4, with D possibly TRBD1 on 5 matching bases. Germline V gene data show CDR1 as MDHEN and CDR2 as SYDVKM. The CDR3 contains 16 residues. The V end was cut by 3 bases, the J end by 8 bases, with 19 bases between. The CDR3 region has the DNA TGTGCCAGCAGTTTTCTCCGGGGGGAAAGGGACGAAAAACTGTTTTTT. Its translation: CASSFLRGERDEKLFF. The complete variable domain, with remaining parts taken from reference TRBV28 and TRBJ1-4, reads DVKVTQSSRYLVKRTGEKVFLECVQDMDHENMFWYRQDPGLGLRLIYFSYDVKMKEKGDIPEGYSVSREKKERFSLILESASTNQTSMYLCASSFLRGERDEKLFFGSGTQLSVL.

The chain carries TRBV9 and TRBJ1-1, with 7 bases aligning to TRBD1. V dropped 3 bases and J dropped 3; count of bases not matched to a gene: 8. Germline loops: CDR1 SGDLS, CDR2 YYNGEE. This CDR3 has 15 residues. CDR3 region: CASSAGTGEDTEAFF. The CDR3 region has the DNA TGTGCCAGCAGCGCCGGTACAGGGGAGGACACTGAAGCTTTCTTT.

The V gene is TRBV18, the J gene TRBJ2-7; D is possibly TRBD2 (6 bases). The CDR3 contains 14 residues. Germline CDR1 KGHSH, CDR2 LQKENI. Trimming took 3 bases from V and 5 from J, leaving 14 bases between them. The CDR3 DNA reads TGTGCCAGCTCACCTTCGGAGGGTCGCGACGAGCAGTACTTC. This sequence encodes CASSPSEGRDEQYF.

V and J are TRBV5-6 and TRBJ1-2; D is uncertain. Germline V gene sequence: CDR1 SGHDT, CDR2 YYEEEE. Trimming left V 0 bases short and J 5 bases short, with 11 bases between. This CDR3 is 14 amino acids long. Here the CDR3 reads CASSLGRRPYGYTF. The DNA of the CDR3 is TGTGCCAGCAGCTTGGGTAGGCGGCCTTATGGCTACACCTTC.

This clone has a single count. This chain uses TRBV6-2 or TRBV6-3 with TRBJ2-1; the D gene is possibly TRBD2 (6 bases). Germline V gene data show CDR1 as MNHEY and CDR2 as SVGEGT. V was trimmed by 0 bases and J by 0 bases, leaving 9 bases between them. The CDR3 has 16 residues. CDR3 sequence (DNA): TGTGCCAGCAGTTACTCCATGGGGGGCTCCTACAATGAGCAGTTCTTC. It specifies CASSYSMGGSYNEQFF.

The chain combines TRBV6-5 with TRBJ2-1; tentatively, D is TRBD2 (6 bases). Trimming stripped 4 bases from V and 8 bases from J, with 12 bases between. The germline V gene has CDR1 MNHEY and CDR2 SVGAGI. The CDR3 has 13 amino acids. The CDR3: CASSLEGFDEQFF. Here the CDR3 DNA reads TGTGCCAGCAGTTTGGAGGGTTTCGATGAGCAGTTCTTC.

The chain carries TRBV7-8 and TRBJ2-7, with 9 bases that match TRBD1. V shed 5 bases and J 6 bases; nucleotides not matched to a gene: 8. Germline CDR1 and CDR2: SGHVS and FQNEAQ. This CDR3 comprises 14 residues. Here the CDR3 DNA reads TGTGCCAGCAGCATAGACAGGGGGTCGGGCGAGCAGTACTTC. It encodes CASSIDRGSGEQYF.

The chain carries TRBV2 and TRBJ2-7, with a possible D match to TRBD2 (6 bases). CDR1 SNHLY and CDR2 FYNNEI come from the germline V gene. The CDR3 totals 16 residues. V was cut by 0 bases and J by 4 bases, with 16 bases left in between. CDR3 residues: CASSEAAGSGLYEQYF. DNA for the CDR3: TGTGCCAGCAGTGAAGCGGCGGGATCGGGACTTTACGAGCAGTACTTC. The whole variable domain, filled in from reference TRBV2 and TRBJ2-7, reads EPEVTQTPSHQVTQMGQEVILRCVPISNHLYFYWYRQILGQKVEFLVSFYNNEISEKSEIFDDQFSVERPDGSNFTLKIRSTKLEDSAMYFCASSEAAGSGLYEQYFGPGTRLTVT.

This chain connects TRBV19 to TRBJ2-4; TRBD1 matches at 8 bases. The CDR3 contains 16 residues. Per the germline V gene, CDR1 is LNHDA and CDR2 is SQIVND (reference sequence). After removal of 2 bases from V and 1 base from J, the junction contained 4 bases not matched to a gene. The CDR3 DNA sequence: TGTGCCAGTAGTATAAGGACAGGGACTGCCAAAAACATTCAGTACTTC. Translating gives CASSIRTGTAKNIQYF.

The table lists this clone with a few counts. The J gene is TRBJ1-1, the V gene TRBV28; a weak D match, TRBD1 (6 bases). The CDR3 totals 17 residues. Germline CDR1 and CDR2: MDHEN and SYDVKM. V gave up 1 base and J gave up 3 bases, with 18 bases separating them. The CDR3 loop is CASSLFPPQGKYTEAFF. The CDR3, as DNA: TGTGCCAGCAGTTTATTCCCCCCACAGGGTAAGTACACTGAAGCTTTCTTT.

The rearrangement uses TRBV6-4 and TRBJ1-2; 7 nucleotides match TRBD1. The CDR3 totals 14 residues. Germline V gene lookup returns CDR1 MRHNA and CDR2 SNTAGT. Losses at the gene ends were 6 bases for V and 4 bases for J; bases not matched to a gene: 8. CDR3 loop: CASSSDGTAYGYTF. In DNA form, the CDR3 reads TGTGCCAGCAGCTCTGACGGGACAGCCTATGGCTACACCTTC.

The rearrangement joins TRBV29-1 to TRBJ2-3; perhaps TRBD2 as D (6 bases). This CDR3 contains 13 residues. Per germline, CDR1 SQVTM and CDR2 ANQGSEA. V was cut by 8 bases and J by 4 bases, with 16 bases left in between. CDR3 bases: TGCAGCCCGAGGAGGGCCGATGCAGATACGCAGTATTTT. Its translation is CSPRRADADTQYF.

The chain joins TRBV6-5 to TRBJ1-2; D is unclear. The CDR3 spans 14 residues. Trimming removed 6 bases at V and 0 bases at J, with 11 bases between. Germline V gene data show CDR1 as MNHEY and CDR2 as SVGAGI. CDR3 amino acids: CASSAREANYGYTF. Written as DNA, the CDR3 is TGTGCCAGCAGCGCTCGGGAGGCTAACTATGGCTACACCTTC.

The rearrangement uses TRBV7-2 and TRBJ1-6; D not certain. The CDR3 runs to 16 residues. Per germline, CDR1 SGHTA and CDR2 FQGNSA. The V end lost 1 base, the J end lost 0 bases, and 7 bases lay between the germline ends. In DNA, the CDR3 is TGTGCCAGCAGCTTAGAACAGAGCTCCTATAATTCACCCCTCCACTTT. It is translated as CASSLEQSSYNSPLHF.

The chain combines TRBV12-5 with TRBJ2-1; D remains ambiguous. The length of the CDR3 is 12 residues. The germline gives CDR1 LGHNT, CDR2 FRNRAP. Trimming took off 6 bases at V and 7 bases at J, with 10 bases between the two ends. This CDR3 reads CASGHTENEQFF. CDR3 in DNA: TGTGCTAGTGGCCACACCGAAAATGAGCAGTTCTTC.

The chain combines TRBV29-1 with TRBJ2-1, with 9 bases identical to TRBD2. The germline V gene encodes CDR1 SQVTM and CDR2 ANQGSEA. The CDR3 contains 13 residues. Trimming at V came to 4 bases and at J to 7 bases, leaving 5 bases not matched to a gene. CDR3: CSVVAGVNNEQFF. For the CDR3, the DNA is TGCAGCGTTGTAGCGGGAGTCAATAATGAGCAGTTCTTC.

The rearrangement joins TRBV3-1 (or the pseudogene TRBV3-2) to TRBJ1-3; tentative D call: TRBD1 (6 bases). From germline, CDR1 is LGHDT and CDR2 YNNKEL (reference sequence). The V end was cut by 4 bases, the J end by 3 bases, with 16 bases between. The CDR3 is 16 amino acids. The CDR3 is CASSPSPGAHGNTIYF. The CDR3 region has the DNA TGTGCCAGCAGCCCTTCTCCAGGGGCGCATGGAAACACCATATATTTT.

This chain uses TRBV7-6 with TRBJ2-7; the match to TRBD2 covers 13 bases. This CDR3 is built from 18 residues. Trimming removed 1 base from V and 5 bases from J; junction bases left unmatched: 11. CDR1 is SGHVS and CDR2 is FNYEAQ in the germline V gene. The CDR3 here is CASSLGRLAGGGRDEQYF. DNA for the CDR3: TGTGCCAGCAGCTTAGGTCGACTAGCGGGAGGCGGTAGGGACGAGCAGTACTTC.